The 24 T cell receptor beta chains below all came from one sample that was sequenced in a study of glioma-infiltrating T cells after dendritic cell vaccination. Data came from immunoSEQ multiplex PCR; TCRdb stores just in-frame clones and leaves some out. The sample lists roughly 60,000 clones; approximately 87% were seen once. Time point reported: after dendritic cell vaccination, including at tumor progression/relapse. Material: blood, obtained after dendritic cell vaccination. These receptors came from a human donor with glioblastoma.

The V gene is TRBV7-2, the J gene TRBJ2-3; 7 nucleotides align to TRBD1. Germline CDR1 and CDR2: SGHTA and FQGNSA. The CDR3 runs 15 residues. After removal of 4 bases from V and 1 base from J, the junction contained 5 bases not matched to a gene. CDR3 DNA: TGTGCCAGCAGCTATGACAGGGTTCGCACAGATACGCAGTATTTT. It codes for CASSYDRVRTDTQYF.

This chain links TRBV27 with TRBJ1-5, with D possibly being TRBD1 (6 bases). CDR3 length equals 15 residues. Per germline, CDR1 MNHEY and CDR2 SMNVEV (reference sequence). The germline V and J ends were trimmed by 5 bases and 9 bases, with 20 bases remaining between them. The CDR3 loop reads CASSHGQPSLSPQHF. For the CDR3, the DNA is TGTGCCAGCAGTCACGGACAGCCCAGCCTCTCGCCCCAGCATTTT.

This clone was counted a few times. V gene TRBV2 combines with J gene TRBJ1-2; D is ambiguous. The germline gives CDR1 SNHLY, CDR2 FYNNEI. The CDR3 consists of 13 residues. V dropped 4 bases and J dropped 8 bases, with 14 bases sitting between them. The CDR3 DNA reads as TGTGCCAGCAGTGTTGAGGGTTTGGGGGGCTACACCTTC. Encoded protein: CASSVEGLGGYTF.

The chain carries TRBV28 and TRBJ1-1; D is unresolved. Per germline, CDR1 MDHEN and CDR2 SYDVKM. The CDR3 totals 15 residues. The ends were cut back, 8 bases at V and 5 bases at J, with 21 bases in the middle. Written as DNA, the CDR3 is TGTGCCAGCGCACTCGGCGCGGGATGGACTACTGAAGCTTTCTTT. It encodes CASALGAGWTTEAFF.

The chain joins TRBV5-4 to TRBJ1-1, with D unclear. The CDR3 is 15 amino acids. Germline loops: CDR1 SGHNT, CDR2 YYREEE (reference sequence). Trimming stripped 0 bases from V and 0 bases from J, with 9 bases between. This CDR3 is CASSLAESMNTEAFF. The CDR3 DNA follows: TGTGCCAGCAGCTTGGCTGAGTCTATGAACACTGAAGCTTTCTTT.

The chain links TRBV4-3 to TRBJ2-5; maybe TRBD2 (5 bases). Germline V gives CDR1 LGHNA, CDR2 YSLEER. Trimming removed 0 bases at V and 7 bases at J, with 9 bases between. This CDR3 region has 13 residues. Here the CDR3 reads CASSQEAGRTQYF. Written as DNA, the CDR3 is TGCGCCAGCAGCCAAGAGGCTGGGAGGACCCAGTACTTC.

This chain uses TRBV27 with TRBJ2-7; 8 positions agree with TRBD1. From germline, CDR1 is MNHEY and CDR2 SMNVEV (reference sequence). V was clipped by 2 bases and J by 9 bases; unmatched bases: 15. CDR3 size: 16 residues. This CDR3 reads CASSLRLGQGDGGQYF. Written as DNA, the CDR3 is TGTGCCAGCAGTTTAAGGTTAGGACAGGGTGACGGGGGGCAGTACTTC.

CDR3 bases: TGTGCCAACAGAGTGGGACAGGGCAATTTAGCCAAAAACATTCAGTACTTC. This gives the protein CANRVGQGNLAKNIQYF. The rearrangement joins TRBV2 to TRBJ2-4, with TRBD1 identical over 9 bases. V trimming: 10 bases; J trimming: 0 bases; junction bases outside the gene matches: 13. CDR3 size: 17 residues. Germline values: CDR1 SNHLY, CDR2 FYNNEI.

The chain is built from TRBV27 and TRBJ2-6, with 7 bases aligning to TRBD1. J gave up 0 bases and V 4 bases, and 9 bases lay outside the gene matches. The CDR3 contains 18 residues. Germline CDR1 is MNHEY and CDR2 is SMNVEV (reference sequence). For the CDR3, the DNA is TGTGCCAGCAGTTCTTGGACAGGATCGATCTCTGGGGCCAACGTCCTGACTTTC. It translates to CASSSWTGSISGANVLTF.

V usage is TRBV4-1 and J usage is TRBJ1-6; D is uncertain. Trimming left V 0 bases short and J 10 bases short, with 13 bases between. The CDR3 runs 15 residues. Germline CDR1 and CDR2: MGHRA and YSYEKL. The CDR3 coding sequence is TGCGCCAGCAGCCAAGATCTTGGCCCGGGGTCACCCCTCCACTTT. Amino acids: CASSQDLGPGSPLHF.

The V gene is TRBV7-6, the J gene TRBJ2-3, with a possible D match to TRBD1 (5 bases). This CDR3 is built from 14 residues. V lost 3 bases and J lost 2, with 9 bases in between. Germline CDR1 SGHVS, CDR2 FNYEAQ. In DNA form, the CDR3 reads TGTGCCAGCAGCTTTCAGGGAATCACAGATACGCAGTATTTT. Translation gives CASSFQGITDTQYF.

This chain joins TRBV15 and TRBJ2-3; D ambiguous. V dropped 1 base and J dropped 2 bases, with 16 bases sitting between them. The CDR3 consists of 17 residues. The germline V gene has CDR1 LNHNV and CDR2 YYDKDF (reference sequence). CDR3 sequence reads: CATSRAPAGSYTDTQYF. The DNA for the CDR3 is TGTGCCACCAGCAGAGCCCCAGCAGGAAGTTACACAGATACGCAGTATTTT.

The chain joins TRBV7-3 to TRBJ2-2, with TRBD2 matching over 8 bases. The J segment lost 7 bases and the V segment lost 0 bases, leaving 10 bases of the junction unmatched. CDR3 size: 17 residues. The germline V gene encodes CDR1 SGHTA and CDR2 FQGTGA. Here the CDR3 reads CASSLTGAGGAIGELFF. The CDR3 DNA is TGTGCCAGCAGCTTAACGGGGGCCGGGGGGGCCATCGGGGAGCTGTTTTTT.

This chain links TRBV29-1 with TRBJ2-7; unclear D gene. Trimming left V 5 bases short and J 2 bases short, with 10 bases between. The CDR3 length is 12 residues. The germline CDR1 and CDR2 sequences are SQVTM and ANQGSEA. Here the CDR3 reads CSVFEETYEQYF. The DNA of the CDR3 is TGCAGCGTTTTCGAGGAAACCTACGAGCAGTACTTC.

This sequence joins TRBV2 and TRBJ2-1, with D possibly matching TRBD2 (5 bases). Trimming took off 2 bases at V and 0 bases at J, with 14 bases between the two ends. Germline assignment: CDR1 SNHLY and CDR2 FYNNEI. There are 17 residues in the CDR3. CDR3 sequence reads: CASSEIRGENSYNEQFF. The CDR3 bases are TGTGCCAGCAGTGAAATACGGGGAGAAAACTCCTACAATGAGCAGTTCTTC.

The chain combines TRBV29-1 with TRBJ1-4; TRBD1 matches at 9 bases. The V gene's germline CDR1 is SQVTM and CDR2 ANQGSEA. J gave up 9 bases and V 6 bases, and 11 bases lay outside the gene matches. This CDR3 is 14 amino acids long. In nucleotides, the CDR3 is TGCAGCGTCAGGACAGGGGAGAGCAATAAAAAACTGTTTTTT. Its translation: CSVRTGESNKKLFF.

Worth noting for this clone: Other DNA sequences in this sample translate to the same CDR3. This sequence joins TRBV5-1 and TRBJ1-6; TRBD1 is a possible D gene (6 bases). This CDR3 region has 15 residues. Germline V gene data show CDR1 as SGHRS and CDR2 as YFSETQ. The V gene lost 4 bases and the J gene lost 7 bases, with 15 bases spanning the gap. In DNA, the CDR3 is TGCGCCAGCAGCCCAATGACAGGATCGAATTCACCCCTCCACTTT. Protein product: CASSPMTGSNSPLHF.

The CDR3 sequence is CASSQAIRTSVHGELFF. The CDR3 nucleotides read TGTGCCAGCAGCCAAGCTATTCGGACTAGCGTCCACGGGGAGCTGTTTTTT. The chain couples TRBV4-2 to TRBJ2-2, with 9 bases fitting TRBD2. CDR1 LGHNA and CDR2 YNFKEQ come from the germline V gene. V lost 1 base to trimming and J lost 7 bases; unmatched junction nucleotides: 10. The CDR3 has 17 residues.

The chain couples TRBV5-1 to TRBJ2-1; TRBD1 might be the D (5 bases). The ends were cut back, 0 bases at V and 8 bases at J, with 15 bases in the middle. Germline V gene sequence: CDR1 SGHRS, CDR2 YFSETQ. The CDR3 is made up of 15 amino acids. CDR3 bases: TGCGCCAGCAGCTTGGAGGGGCTTTCGACATATGAGCAGTTCTTC. Translating gives CASSLEGLSTYEQFF.

This chain joins TRBV4-1 and TRBJ2-7, with 7 bases that match TRBD1. This CDR3 contains 15 residues. Germline V gene sequence: CDR1 MGHRA, CDR2 YSYEKL. V was clipped by 1 base and J by 2 bases; unmatched bases: 5. CDR3 nucleotide sequence: TGCGCCAGCAGCCAAGGCACAGGGGAAACCTACGAGCAGTACTTC. Translated, it gives CASSQGTGETYEQYF.

By sample share, this clone is medium-sized (0.01 to 0.1%). The chain joins TRBV7-4 to TRBJ1-4, with D maybe TRBD1 (5 bases). V was clipped by 2 bases and J by 8 bases, with 21 bases between them. Germline CDR1 is SGHVT and CDR2 is SQSDAQ. There are 17 residues in the CDR3. The CDR3 DNA is TGTGCCAGCAGCTTACTCCAGGGTGAAAAGATTGGCGAAAAACTGTTTTTT. Encoded protein: CASSLLQGEKIGEKLFF.

The gene calls are TRBV19 and TRBJ1-1, with D tentatively TRBD1 (5 bases). Trimming pared 1 base from V and 3 bases from J, leaving 15 bases between. The CDR3 runs to 16 residues. Germline V gives CDR1 LNHDA, CDR2 SQIVND (reference sequence). The CDR3 region has the DNA TGTGCCAGTAGTATAGGGGTCAGGAGGGGCGACACTGAAGCTTTCTTT. It translates to CASSIGVRRGDTEAFF.

This clone was seen once. This CDR3 reads CASRQTGGVDSPLHF. Written as DNA, the CDR3 is TGTGCCAGCAGACAGACAGGGGGCGTGGATTCACCCCTCCACTTT. This chain uses TRBV6-5 with TRBJ1-6; 10 bases align to TRBD1. Germline CDR1 is MNHEY and CDR2 is SVGAGI. V lost 6 bases, J lost 8 bases, and 7 bases stayed unmatched. The CDR3 contains 15 residues.

This clone appeared once. The chain has TRBV6-5 and TRBJ2-7, with D tentatively TRBD2 (5 bases). V lost 0 bases and J 3 bases, leaving 9 bases between the germline ends. This CDR3 has 14 residues. CDR1 and CDR2 (germline): MNHEY, SVGAGI. The chain's CDR3 is CASSYSRGNYEQYF. The CDR3 DNA sequence: TGTGCCAGCAGTTACTCGAGAGGGAACTACGAGCAGTACTTC.